A selection of T cell receptor beta chains follows, all from one sample in a study of post-analysis software for immune sequencing data. TCRdb re-analysed the PCR reads in MiXCR, keeping a single row per CDR3 protein. The repertoire consists of about 820,000 distinct CDR3 sequences, with around 50% occurring once and the leading ten covering roughly 4.4%. Input material: blood. The receptors stem from a girl aged 10 to 17 with multiple sclerosis. Each CDR3 is given with its conserved first and last residue.

len	j_gene	v_gene	CDR3aa
13	TRBJ2-1	TRBV6-1	CASTGTSGNEQFF
18	TRBJ2-2	TRBV6-5	CASSYSWGTGPNTGELFF
15	TRBJ1-6	TRBV4-2	CASSPYQGEGSPLHF
15	TRBJ2-7	TRBV6-5	CASSYGGTSAYEQYF
13	TRBJ2-7	TRBV11-3	CASSSGGWDEQYF
14	TRBJ2-7	TRBV29-1	CSVRTFRSSYEQYF
12	TRBJ2-5	TRBV28	CASSWGFQTQYF
16	TRBJ2-1	TRBV7-2	CASSRDSGVTSNEQFF
14	TRBJ2-3	TRBV27	CAGSPLPGTDTQYF
15	.	TRBV7-8	CTSSLAPDSKVEQYF
15	TRBJ2-1	TRBV20-1	CSALRTSGGENEQFF
18	TRBJ2-3	TRBV3-1	CASSQGGGPEIFTDTQYF
15	TRBJ1-5	TRBV6-6	CASRSAGGSNQPQHF
15	TRBJ1-2	TRBV7-9	CASSETGRFNYGYTF
11	TRBJ2-1	TRBV20-1	CSARTVNEQFF
14	TRBJ2-7	TRBV3-1	CASSHPGQTYEQYF
15	TRBJ2-1	TRBV20-1	CSYSRRGDTYNEQFF
13	TRBJ1-5	TRBV2	CASRVHSNQPQHF
16	TRBJ2-7	TRBV6-6	CASSHRGASGDYEQYF
17	.	TRBV5-1	CASSLGQGLLSYNEQYF
13	TRBJ1-6	TRBV12-3/TRBV12-4	CASSREADSPLHF
13	TRBJ1-5	TRBV14	CASSQDLGGPQHF
14	TRBJ1-1	TRBV28	CASILGTQNTEAFF
14	TRBJ1-4	TRBV6-5	CASSYSGLNEKLFF
13	TRBJ2-3	TRBV29-1	CSVETGNTDTQYF
14	TRBJ2-1	TRBV29-1	CSVEKQGAYNEQFF
15	TRBJ2-7	TRBV7-9	CASSSRDTLTYEQYF
17	TRBJ2-5	TRBV7-7	CASSPSSGWGGRETQYF
16	TRBJ2-7	TRBV7-9	CASSLVVNPWTYEQYF
12	TRBJ1-1	TRBV20-1	CSARLFSPEAFF
13	TRBJ2-7	TRBV3-1	CASSHPPSYEQYF
15	TRBJ2-1	TRBV5-1	CATHTGESSYNEQFF
15	.	TRBV3-1	CASSQNPGSGETQYF
18	TRBJ2-3	TRBV7-3	CASRRGLAGTHGADTQYF
15	TRBJ2-3	TRBV7-9	CASSRGTGDADTQYF
15	TRBJ1-5	TRBV5-1	CASSLEQGSNQPQHF
16	TRBJ2-1	TRBV27	CASSPETGTLYNEQFF
15	TRBJ2-3	TRBV29-1	CSVGGTESSTDTQYF
16	TRBJ1-5	TRBV4-1	CASSQEGGVGNQPQHF
15	TRBJ2-3	TRBV20-1	CSARLASGGTDTQYF
13	TRBJ2-1	TRBV20-1	CSADSGRADEQFF
15	TRBJ2-3	TRBV15	CATSRDQTGTDTQYF
17	TRBJ2-5	TRBV7-9	CASSPTRLAGVRETQYF
14	TRBJ2-1	TRBV18	CASSPGHLNNEQFF
15	TRBJ2-5	TRBV7-9	CASSLTGTVSIGQYF
17	TRBJ2-5	TRBV5-1	CASSSRPGLAGPREQYF
16	TRBJ2-1	TRBV10-3	CAISESRAGEDNEQFF
13	TRBJ1-2	TRBV4-2	CASSRQGGYGYTF
15	TRBJ2-1	TRBV7-6	CASSLDMVGYNEQFF
12	TRBJ2-5	TRBV20-1	CSARDVGGTQYF
13	.	TRBV5-6	CASSTSPEYEQFF
14	TRBJ2-1	TRBV7-7	CASSKSGDYNEQFF
15	TRBJ2-7	TRBV4-1	CASSQERRLLGEQYF
16	TRBJ2-5	TRBV12-3/TRBV12-4	CASNTGLAGYQETQYF